One sample yielded the 3 T cell receptor beta chains listed below, sequenced in a study of shared clonotypes between healthy human individuals. Naive CD8 isolation took CD45RO-negative cells positively selected for CCR7 and excluded terminally differentiated effector memory CD45RA+ cells. Sequenced by immunoSEQ multiplex PCR; TCRdb stores in-frame clones only, minus some. The sample holds some 800,000 clones, around 93% seen once. Specimen: naive CD8+ T cells sorted from blood. The receptors originated from a man aged 25-45 years in good health.

Concerning this clone: Other DNA sequences in the sample encode the same CDR3. J is TRBJ1-4 and V is TRBV6-5, with D perhaps TRBD1 (5 bases). The CDR3 runs to 15 residues. V lost 0 bases and J 5 bases, leaving 10 bases between the germline ends. Germline V gives CDR1 MNHEY, CDR2 SVGAGI. CDR3 in DNA: TGTGCCAGCAGTTACTCTACAGGCGAGAATGAAAAACTGTTTTTT. The encoded protein is CASSYSTGENEKLFF.

In nucleotides, the CDR3 is TGTGCCAGCAGCCTAGCGGGACCCTCCTACGAGCAGTACTTC. Amino acid sequence: CASSLAGPSYEQYF. The chain recombines TRBV11-2 with TRBJ2-7; TRBD2 agrees at 9 bases. The CDR3 is 14 residues long. Germline trimming cut 5 bases from V and 0 bases from J; bases unmatched to any gene: 2. Germline CDR1 reads SGHAT; CDR2 reads FQNNGV. Full variable domain (remainder filled in from reference TRBV11-2 and TRBJ2-7): EAGVAQSPRYKIIEKRQSVAFWCNPISGHATLYWYQQILGQGPKLLIQFQNNGVVDDSQLPKDRFSAERLKGVDSTLKIQPAKLEDSAVYLCASSLAGPSYEQYFGPGTRLTVT.

V and J are TRBV7-2 and TRBJ2-7; maybe TRBD1 (6 bases). The CDR3 runs to 14 residues. V was cut by 3 bases and J by 2 bases, with 11 bases left in between. Germline CDR1 and CDR2: SGHTA and FQGNSA. The CDR3: CASSFNRVAYEQYF. CDR3 coding DNA: TGTGCCAGCAGCTTTAACAGGGTGGCCTACGAGCAGTACTTC.